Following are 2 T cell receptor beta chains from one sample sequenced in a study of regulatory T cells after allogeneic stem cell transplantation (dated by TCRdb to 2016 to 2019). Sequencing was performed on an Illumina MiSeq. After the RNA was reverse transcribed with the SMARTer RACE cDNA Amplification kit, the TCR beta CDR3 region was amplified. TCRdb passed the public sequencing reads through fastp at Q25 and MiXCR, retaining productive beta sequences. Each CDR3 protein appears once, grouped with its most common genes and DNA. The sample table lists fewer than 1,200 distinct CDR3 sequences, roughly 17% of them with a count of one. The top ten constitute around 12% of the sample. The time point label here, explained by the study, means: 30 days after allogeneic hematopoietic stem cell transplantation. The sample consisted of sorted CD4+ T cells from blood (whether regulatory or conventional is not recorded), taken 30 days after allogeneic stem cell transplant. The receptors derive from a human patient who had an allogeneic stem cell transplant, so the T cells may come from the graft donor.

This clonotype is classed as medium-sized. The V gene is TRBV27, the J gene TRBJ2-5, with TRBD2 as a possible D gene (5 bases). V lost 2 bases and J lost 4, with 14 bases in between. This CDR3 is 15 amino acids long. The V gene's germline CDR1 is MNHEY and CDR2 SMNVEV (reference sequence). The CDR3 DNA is TGTGCCAGCAGTTTACGGGGTCCAGGAGGAGAGACCCAGTACTTC. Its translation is CASSLRGPGGETQYF.

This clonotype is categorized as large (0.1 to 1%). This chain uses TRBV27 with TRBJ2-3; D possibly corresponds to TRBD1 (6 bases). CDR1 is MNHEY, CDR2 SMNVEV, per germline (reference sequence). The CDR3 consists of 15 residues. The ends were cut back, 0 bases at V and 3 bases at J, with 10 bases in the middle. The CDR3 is CASSLSGRGTDTQYF. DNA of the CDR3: TGTGCCAGCAGTTTATCGGGCAGGGGAACAGATACGCAGTATTTT.